The subject of this entry is one T cell receptor (beta chain). The data stem from a study of blood T cell repertoires in COVID-19. Overall study context: Samples representing acute and convalescent COVID-19 were sourced from the United States, Italy and Spain.

CDR1 GTSNPN and CDR2 SVGIG come from the germline V gene (reference sequence). After removal of 4 bases from V and 5 bases from J, the junction contained 7 bases not matched to a gene. The CDR3 has 15 amino acids. How the authors handled the data: Quantification of nucleated cells was approximated via reference gene primer amplification. Data came from immunoSEQ multiplex PCR; TCRdb stores just in-frame clones and leaves some out. V and J calls and clone size are as listed in that table; D and trimming were resolved from the DNA. The sample includes about 78,000 clones, approximately 89% of them seen just once.

Sequencing was performed on peripheral blood. The chain couples TRBV30 to TRBJ1-4; 10 positions agree with TRBD1. This receptor was identified in a middle-aged man with active or convalescent COVID-19. CDR3 loop: CAWTPDRGENEKLFF. CDR3 nucleotides: TGTGCCTGGACCCCGGACAGGGGGGAGAATGAAAAACTGTTTTTT.